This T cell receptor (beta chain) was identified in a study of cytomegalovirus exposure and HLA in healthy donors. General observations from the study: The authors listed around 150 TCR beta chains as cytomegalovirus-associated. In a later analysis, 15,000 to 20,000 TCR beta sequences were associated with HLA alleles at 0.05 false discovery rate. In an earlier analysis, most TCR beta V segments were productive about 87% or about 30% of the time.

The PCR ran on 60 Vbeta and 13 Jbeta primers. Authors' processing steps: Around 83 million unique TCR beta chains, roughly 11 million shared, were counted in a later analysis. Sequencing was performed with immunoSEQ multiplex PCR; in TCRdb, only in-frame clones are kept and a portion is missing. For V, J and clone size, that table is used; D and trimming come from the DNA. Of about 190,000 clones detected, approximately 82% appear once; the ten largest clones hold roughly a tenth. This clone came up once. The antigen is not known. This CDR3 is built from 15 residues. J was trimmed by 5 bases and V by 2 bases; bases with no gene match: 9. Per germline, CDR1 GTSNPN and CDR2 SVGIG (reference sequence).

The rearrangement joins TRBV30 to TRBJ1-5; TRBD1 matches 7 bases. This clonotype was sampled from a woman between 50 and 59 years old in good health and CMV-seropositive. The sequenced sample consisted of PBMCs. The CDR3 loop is CAWSRDSGAYQPQHF. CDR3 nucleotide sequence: TGTGCCTGGAGTAGGGACAGTGGTGCTTATCAGCCCCAGCATTTT.